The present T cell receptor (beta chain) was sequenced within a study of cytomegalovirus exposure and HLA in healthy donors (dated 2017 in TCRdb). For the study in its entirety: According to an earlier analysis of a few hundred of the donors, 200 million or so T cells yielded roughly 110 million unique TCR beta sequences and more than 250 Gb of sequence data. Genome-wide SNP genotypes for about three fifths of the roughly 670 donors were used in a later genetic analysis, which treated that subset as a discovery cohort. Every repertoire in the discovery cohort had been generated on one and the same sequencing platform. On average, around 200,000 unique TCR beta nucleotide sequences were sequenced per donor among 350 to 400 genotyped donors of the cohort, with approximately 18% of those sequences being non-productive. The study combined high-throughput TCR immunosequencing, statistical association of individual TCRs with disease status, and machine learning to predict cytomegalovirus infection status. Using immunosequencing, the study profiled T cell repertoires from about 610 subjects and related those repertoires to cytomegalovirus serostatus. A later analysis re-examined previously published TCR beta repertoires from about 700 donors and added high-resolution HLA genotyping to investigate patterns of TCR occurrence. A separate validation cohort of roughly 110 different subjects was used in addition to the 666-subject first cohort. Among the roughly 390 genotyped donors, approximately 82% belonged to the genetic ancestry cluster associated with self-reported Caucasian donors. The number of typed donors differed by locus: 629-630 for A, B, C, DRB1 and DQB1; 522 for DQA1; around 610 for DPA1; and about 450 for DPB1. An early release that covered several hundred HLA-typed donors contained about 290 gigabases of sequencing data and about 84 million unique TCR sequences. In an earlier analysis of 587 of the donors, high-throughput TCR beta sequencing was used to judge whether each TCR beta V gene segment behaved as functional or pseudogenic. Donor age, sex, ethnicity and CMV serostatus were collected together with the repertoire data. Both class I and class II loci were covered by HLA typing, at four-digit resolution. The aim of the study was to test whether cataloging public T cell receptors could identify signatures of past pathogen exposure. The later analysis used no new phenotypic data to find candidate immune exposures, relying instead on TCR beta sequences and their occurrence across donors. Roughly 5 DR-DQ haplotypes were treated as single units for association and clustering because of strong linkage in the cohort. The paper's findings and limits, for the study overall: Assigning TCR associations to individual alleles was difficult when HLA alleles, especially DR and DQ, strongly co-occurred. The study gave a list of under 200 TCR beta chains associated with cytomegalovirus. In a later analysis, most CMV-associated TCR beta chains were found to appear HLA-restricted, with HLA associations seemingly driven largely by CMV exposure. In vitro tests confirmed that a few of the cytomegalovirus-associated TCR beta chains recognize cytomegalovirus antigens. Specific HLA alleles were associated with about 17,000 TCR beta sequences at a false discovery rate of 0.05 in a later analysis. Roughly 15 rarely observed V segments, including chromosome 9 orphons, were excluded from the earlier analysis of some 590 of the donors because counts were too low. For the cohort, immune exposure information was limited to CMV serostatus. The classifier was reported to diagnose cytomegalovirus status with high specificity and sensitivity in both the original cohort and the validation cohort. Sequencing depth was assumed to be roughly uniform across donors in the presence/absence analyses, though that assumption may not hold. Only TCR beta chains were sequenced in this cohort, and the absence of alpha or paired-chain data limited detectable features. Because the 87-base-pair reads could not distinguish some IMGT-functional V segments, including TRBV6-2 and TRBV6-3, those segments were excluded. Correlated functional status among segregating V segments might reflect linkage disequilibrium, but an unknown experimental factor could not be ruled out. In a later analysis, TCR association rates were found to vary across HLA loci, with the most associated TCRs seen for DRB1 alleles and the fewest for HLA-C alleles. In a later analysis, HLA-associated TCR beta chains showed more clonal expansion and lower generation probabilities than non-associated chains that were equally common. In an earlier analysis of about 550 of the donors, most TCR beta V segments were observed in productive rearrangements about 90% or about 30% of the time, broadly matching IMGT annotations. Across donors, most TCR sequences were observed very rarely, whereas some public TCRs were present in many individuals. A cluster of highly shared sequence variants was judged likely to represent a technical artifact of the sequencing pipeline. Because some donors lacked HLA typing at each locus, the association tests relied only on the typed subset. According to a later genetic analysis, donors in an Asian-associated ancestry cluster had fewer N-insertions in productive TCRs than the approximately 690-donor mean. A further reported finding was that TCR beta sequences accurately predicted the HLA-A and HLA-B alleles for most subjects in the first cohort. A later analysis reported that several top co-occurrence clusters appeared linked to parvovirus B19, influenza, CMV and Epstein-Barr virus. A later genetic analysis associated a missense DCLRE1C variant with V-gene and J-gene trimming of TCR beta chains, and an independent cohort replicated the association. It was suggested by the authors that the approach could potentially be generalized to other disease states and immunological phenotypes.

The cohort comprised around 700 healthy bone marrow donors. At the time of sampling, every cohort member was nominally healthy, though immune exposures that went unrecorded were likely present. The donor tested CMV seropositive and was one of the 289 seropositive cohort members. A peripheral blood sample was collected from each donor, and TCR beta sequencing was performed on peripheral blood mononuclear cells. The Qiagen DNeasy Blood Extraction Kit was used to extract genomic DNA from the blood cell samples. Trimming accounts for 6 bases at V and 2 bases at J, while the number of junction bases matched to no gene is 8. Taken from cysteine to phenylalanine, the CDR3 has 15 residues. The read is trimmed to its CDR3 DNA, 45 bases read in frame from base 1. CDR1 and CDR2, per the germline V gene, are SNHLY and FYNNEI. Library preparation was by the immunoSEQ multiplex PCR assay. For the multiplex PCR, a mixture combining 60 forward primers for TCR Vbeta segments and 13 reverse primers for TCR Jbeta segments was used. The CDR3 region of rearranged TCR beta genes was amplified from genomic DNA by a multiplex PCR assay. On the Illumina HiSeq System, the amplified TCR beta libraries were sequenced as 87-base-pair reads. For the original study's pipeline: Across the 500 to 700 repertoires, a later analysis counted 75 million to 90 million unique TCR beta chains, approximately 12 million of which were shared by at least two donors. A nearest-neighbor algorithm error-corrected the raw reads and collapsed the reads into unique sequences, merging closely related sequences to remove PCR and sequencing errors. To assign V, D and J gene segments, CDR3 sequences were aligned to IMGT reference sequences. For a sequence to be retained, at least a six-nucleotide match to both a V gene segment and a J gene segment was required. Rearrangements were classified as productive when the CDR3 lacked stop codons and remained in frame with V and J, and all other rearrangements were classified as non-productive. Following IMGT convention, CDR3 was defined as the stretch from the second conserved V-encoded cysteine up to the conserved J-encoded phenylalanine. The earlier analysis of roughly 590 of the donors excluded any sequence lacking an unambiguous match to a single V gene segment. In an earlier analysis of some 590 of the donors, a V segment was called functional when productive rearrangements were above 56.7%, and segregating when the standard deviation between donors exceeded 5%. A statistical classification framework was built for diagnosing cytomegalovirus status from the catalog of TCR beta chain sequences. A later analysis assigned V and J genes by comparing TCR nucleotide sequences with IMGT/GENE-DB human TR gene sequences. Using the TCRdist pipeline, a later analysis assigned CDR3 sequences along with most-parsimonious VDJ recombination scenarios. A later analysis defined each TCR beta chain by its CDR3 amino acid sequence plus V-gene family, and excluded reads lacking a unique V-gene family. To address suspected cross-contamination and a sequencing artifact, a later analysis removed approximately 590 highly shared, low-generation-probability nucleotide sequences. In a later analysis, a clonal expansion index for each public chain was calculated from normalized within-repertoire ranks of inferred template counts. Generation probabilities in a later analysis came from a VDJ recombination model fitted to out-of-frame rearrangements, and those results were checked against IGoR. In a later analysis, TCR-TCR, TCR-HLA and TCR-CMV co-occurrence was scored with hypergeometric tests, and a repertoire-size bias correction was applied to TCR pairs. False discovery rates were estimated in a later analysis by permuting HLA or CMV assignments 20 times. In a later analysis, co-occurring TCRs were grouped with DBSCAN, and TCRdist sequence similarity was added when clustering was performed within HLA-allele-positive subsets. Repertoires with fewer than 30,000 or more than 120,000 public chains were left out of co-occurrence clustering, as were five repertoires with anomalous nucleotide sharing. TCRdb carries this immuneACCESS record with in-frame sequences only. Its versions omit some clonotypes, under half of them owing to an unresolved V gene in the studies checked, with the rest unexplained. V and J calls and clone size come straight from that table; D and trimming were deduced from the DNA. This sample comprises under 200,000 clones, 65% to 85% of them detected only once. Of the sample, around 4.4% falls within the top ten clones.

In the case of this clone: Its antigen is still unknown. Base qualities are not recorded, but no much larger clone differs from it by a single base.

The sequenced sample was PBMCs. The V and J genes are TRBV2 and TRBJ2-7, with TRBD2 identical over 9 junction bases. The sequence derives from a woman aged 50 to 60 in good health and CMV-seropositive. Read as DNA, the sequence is TGTGCCAGCAGCCCTCGGGCTAGCGGGGCCTACGAGCAGTACTTC. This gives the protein CASSPRASGAYEQYF.